This TCR beta chain emerged from a study of cytomegalovirus exposure and HLA in healthy donors. Findings and caveats of the study: In vitro, a few CMV-associated chains proved specific for CMV antigens. The tendency of first-cohort TCR clusters to co-occur in the 130 or so validation repertoires was identified by a subsequent analysis.

Method: immunoSEQ multiplex PCR; TCRdb's copy keeps in-frame clones and lacks some. The sample lists some 200,000 clones; roughly 82% were seen once. V lost 7 bases to trimming and J lost 2 bases, with 14 bases between them. The CDR3 contains 13 residues. Germline CDR1 GTSNPN, CDR2 SVGIG (reference sequence). Notes on this clone: The antigen remains undetermined.

The donors belonged to the roughly 110-subject validation cohort, separate from the roughly 650-subject first cohort. Sequenced material: PBMCs. The V and J genes are TRBV30 and TRBJ1-1, with D possibly being TRBD1 (6 bases). The clonotype comes from a woman in her 30s in good health and CMV-seropositive. As DNA, the CDR3 is TGTGCCTTACTTCGGACAGCAAACACTGAAGCTTTCTTT. Amino acid sequence: CALLRTANTEAFF. Full variable domain (rest looked up from reference TRBV30 and TRBJ1-1): SQTIHQWPATLVQPVGSPLSLECTVEGTSNPNLYWYRQAAGRGLQLLFYSVGIGQISSEVPQNLSASRPQDRQFILSSKKLLLSDSGFYLCALLRTANTEAFFGQGTRLTVV.